This T cell receptor (beta chain) came from a study of shared T cell receptors in the human thymus. TCRdb's copy holds only in-frame clones and misses some; the assay was immunoSEQ multiplex PCR. Counted here are hundreds of thousands of clones, approximately 95% occurring once; the ten biggest clones make up approximately 0.02%. The CDR3 consists of 19 residues. Germline lookup yields CDR1 MNHNS and CDR2 SASEGT. V was clipped by 4 bases and J by 4 bases, with 23 bases between them. The source is a human donor. The rearrangement links TRBV6-1 to TRBJ2-6, with D perhaps matching TRBD2 (6 bases). Sequencing was done on a sample of thymocytes. The CDR3 bases are TGTGCCAGCAGTGTCTCCCGGTCCGACAGCGGGTCCGGGGCCAACGTCCTGACTTTC. Encoded protein: CASSVSRSDSGSGANVLTF.